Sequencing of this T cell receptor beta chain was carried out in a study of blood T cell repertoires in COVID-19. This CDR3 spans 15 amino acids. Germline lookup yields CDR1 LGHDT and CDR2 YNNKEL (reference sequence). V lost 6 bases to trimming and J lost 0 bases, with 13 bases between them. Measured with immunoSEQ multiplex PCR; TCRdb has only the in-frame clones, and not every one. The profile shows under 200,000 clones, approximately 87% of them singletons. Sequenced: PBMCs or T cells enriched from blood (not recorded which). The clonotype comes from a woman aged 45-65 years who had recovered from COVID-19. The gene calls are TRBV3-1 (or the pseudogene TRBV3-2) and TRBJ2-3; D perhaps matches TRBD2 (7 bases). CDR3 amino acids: CASRGGGLSTDTQYF. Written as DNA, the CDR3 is TGTGCCAGCAGAGGGGGGGGCCTAAGCACAGATACGCAGTATTTT.